This entry concerns a single T cell receptor beta chain. Its antigen is as yet unknown. This record belongs to a study of T cell responses to AZD1222 COVID-19 vaccine. The study's findings and limits: Reportedly, nearly half the spike-specific TCRs target unmutated variant regions. The number of AZD1222 recipients seropositive at baseline was only 5 to 7.

Some clones are missing from TCRdb's copy, which holds only in-frame ones; the method was immunoSEQ multiplex PCR. This sample has roughly 100,000 clones, with roughly 92% found just once. The V and J ends lost 9 bases and 0 bases respectively, with 12 bases between them. CDR1 and CDR2 (germline): SNHLY, FYNNEI. CDR3 length: 14 residues. This clonotype was sampled from an adult who received the AZD1222 COVID-19 vaccine. Sequenced material: peripheral blood, taken 28 days after the second AZD1222 dose. The J gene is TRBJ1-5, the V gene TRBV2; no clear D gene. The CDR3 sequence: CASQSESSNQPQHF. In nucleotides, the CDR3 is TGTGCCAGTCAGAGCGAGAGTAGCAATCAGCCCCAGCATTTT. The full variable domain, in which reference TRBV2 and TRBJ1-5 provide the parts outside the CDR3, is EPEVTQTPSHQVTQMGQEVILRCVPISNHLYFYWYRQILGQKVEFLVSFYNNEISEKSEIFDDQFSVERPDGSNFTLKIRSTKLEDSAMYFCASQSESSNQPQHFGDGTRLSIL.